Following are 29 T cell receptor beta chains from one sample sequenced in a study of T cell changes during pregnancy in multiple sclerosis. Measured with immunoSEQ multiplex PCR; TCRdb has only the in-frame clones, and not every one. The repertoire holds around 110,000 clones, with 85% to 95% as singletons. The material sequenced was peripheral blood, taken after pregnancy. The receptors were sampled from a female donor with multiple sclerosis, enrolled in a pregnancy study.

In its sample, this clone was seen once. V is TRBV4-2 and J is TRBJ1-2; 12 positions agree with TRBD1. The CDR3 covers 18 residues. Germline loops: CDR1 LGHNA, CDR2 YNFKEQ. J was trimmed by 6 bases and V by 0 bases; bases with no gene match: 11. DNA of the CDR3: TGTGCCAGCAGCCAAGATGGGGTTGGGACAGGGGGCTCGGATGGCTACACCTTC. Residues: CASSQDGVGTGGSDGYTF.

The chain links TRBV5-1 to TRBJ2-4, with D tentatively TRBD1 (6 bases). The CDR3 runs 17 residues. Trimming removed 4 bases from V and 1 base from J, with 18 bases in between. Per the germline V gene, CDR1 is SGHRS and CDR2 is YFSETQ. In nucleotides, the CDR3 is TGCGCCAGCAGCCCCCCTGGTAGGCAGGGGGCCAAAAACATTCAGTACTTC. Translating it yields CASSPPGRQGAKNIQYF. The full variable domain, with the rest looked up from reference TRBV5-1 and TRBJ2-4, is KAGVTQTPRYLIKTRGQQVTLSCSPISGHRSVSWYQQTPGQGLQFLFEYFSETQRNKGNFPGRFSGRQFSNSRSEMNVSTLELGDSALYLCASSPPGRQGAKNIQYFGAGTRLSVL.

The chain recombines TRBV5-1 with TRBJ1-1; D unresolved. The length of the CDR3 is 13 residues. Germline V gives CDR1 SGHRS, CDR2 YFSETQ. Deletions cut 0 bases from V and 5 bases from J, with 8 bases between. CDR3 in amino acids: CASSLVSGTEAFF. CDR3 in DNA: TGCGCCAGCAGCTTGGTGTCCGGGACTGAAGCTTTCTTT.

The V gene is TRBV11-3, the J gene TRBJ2-5; 7 bases are shared with TRBD1. The germline V gene has CDR1 SGHNT and CDR2 YENEEA. J was trimmed by 7 bases and V by 5 bases; bases with no gene match: 7. The CDR3 contains 13 residues. This chain's CDR3 is CASSPGDSRTQYF. As DNA, the CDR3 is TGTGCCAGCAGCCCAGGGGACAGCAGGACCCAGTACTTC.

This clone was detected only once. This chain links TRBV18 with TRBJ2-5; 7 bases are shared with TRBD1. The ends lost 2 bases at V and 5 bases at J; junction bases unmatched: 5. Germline-derived CDR1 and CDR2 are KGHSH and LQKENI. This CDR3 is 14 amino acids long. Here the CDR3 reads CASSPEQGWETQYF. In DNA form, the CDR3 reads TGTGCCAGCTCACCAGAACAGGGGTGGGAGACCCAGTACTTC. Drawing the rest from reference TRBV18 and TRBJ2-5, the complete variable domain is NAGVMQNPRHLVRRRGQEARLRCSPMKGHSHVYWYRQLPEEGLKFMVYLQKENIIDESGMPKERFSAEFPKEGPSILRIQQVVRGDSAAYFCASSPEQGWETQYFGPGTRLLVL.

The V gene is TRBV6-4, the J gene TRBJ2-2; D not resolved. V shed 3 bases and J shed 8 bases, with 10 bases lying between them. The CDR3 covers 13 residues. The germline V gene encodes CDR1 MRHNA and CDR2 SNTAGT. CDR3 loop: CASSEVLSGELFF. In nucleotides, the CDR3 is TGTGCCAGCAGTGAGGTCTTGAGTGGGGAGCTGTTTTTT.

V gene TRBV29-1 combines with J gene TRBJ2-1; 15 nucleotides align to TRBD2. This CDR3 region has 13 residues. Trimming took 7 bases from V and 7 from J; bases not matched to a gene: 2. The germline V gene has CDR1 SQVTM and CDR2 ANQGSEA. CDR3 sequence (DNA): TGCAGCGCCGGACTAGCGGGAGGGAATGAGCAGTTCTTC. Translated: CSAGLAGGNEQFF.

The chain is built from TRBV19 and TRBJ2-2, with 8 bases fitting TRBD1. With V trimmed by 4 bases and J by 0 bases, 4 bases remained unmatched. The germline V gene has CDR1 LNHDA and CDR2 SQIVND (reference sequence). This CDR3 contains 16 residues. CDR3: CASSKGQGANTGELFF. The DNA of the CDR3 is TGTGCCAGTAGTAAAGGACAGGGCGCGAACACCGGGGAGCTGTTTTTT.

The chain combines TRBV27 with TRBJ2-1; TRBD1 matches 9 bases. There are 16 residues in the CDR3. V gave up 4 bases and J gave up 7 bases; unmatched junction bases: 11. Germline V lookup: CDR1 MNHEY, CDR2 SMNVEV (reference sequence). The DNA for the CDR3 is TGTGCCAGCAGTTACCTAGGGACAGGGATTCCGAATGAGCAGTTCTTC. Its translation is CASSYLGTGIPNEQFF.

The chain links TRBV28 to TRBJ1-3; a possible D gene is TRBD1 (5 bases). The germline gives CDR1 MDHEN, CDR2 SYDVKM. V was cut by 10 bases and J by 0 bases, with 22 bases left in between. The CDR3 runs to 17 residues. The CDR3 sequence is CATSRGGASDSGNTIYF. CDR3 bases: TGTGCCACCTCCCGCGGAGGGGCTAGTGACTCTGGAAACACCATATATTTT.

J is TRBJ1-4 and V is TRBV5-3, with unresolved D. TRBV5-3 is marked as an open reading frame, function uncertain. V gave up 4 bases and J gave up 8 bases, with 18 bases separating them. The CDR3 has 15 residues. For the CDR3, the DNA is TGTGCCAGAAGCCGTAGCGAGGACTTTGAAGAAAAACTGTTTTTT. This translates into CARSRSEDFEEKLFF.

This chain links TRBV25-1 with TRBJ2-7; TRBD2 aligns across 12 bases. The junction had 5 bases not matched to a gene; V was cut back by 5 bases and J by 6 bases. The germline V gene has CDR1 MGHDK and CDR2 SYGVNS. This CDR3 has 14 residues. The CDR3 nucleotides read TGTGCCAGCAGTCGGACTAGCGGGATGCTCGAGCAGTACTTC. Encoded protein: CASSRTSGMLEQYF.

The chain employs TRBV6-5 and TRBJ2-7; TRBD1 agrees at 7 bases. This CDR3 spans 13 amino acids. The V segment lost 6 bases and the J segment 3 bases; nucleotides outside the gene matches: 5. Germline V gene sequence: CDR1 MNHEY, CDR2 SVGAGI. The CDR3 coding sequence is TGTGCCAGCAGCCCTGACAGGGACTACGAGCAGTACTTC. It specifies CASSPDRDYEQYF.

This clone showed up just once. This chain connects TRBV19 to TRBJ1-2; D gene unclear. The V and J ends lost 1 base and 6 bases respectively, with 9 bases between them. Germline V gene data show CDR1 as LNHDA and CDR2 as SQIVND (reference sequence). The CDR3 runs to 13 residues. The CDR3 bases are TGTGCCAGTAGTATAGGGCAAAAAGATGGCTACACCTTC. Amino acid sequence: CASSIGQKDGYTF.

The CDR3 DNA sequence: TGTGCCAGCAGCTTAGAGGGGGCTCGAGGCTACACCTTC. This gives the protein CASSLEGARGYTF. The chain uses TRBV7-9 and TRBJ1-2; 7 positions agree with TRBD1. This CDR3 is built from 13 residues. Germline assignment: CDR1 SEHNR and CDR2 FQNEAQ (reference sequence). V trimming: 1 base; J trimming: 8 bases; junction bases outside the gene matches: 4. Complete variable domain (other parts from reference TRBV7-9 and TRBJ1-2): DTGVSQNPRHKITKRGQNVTFRCDPISEHNRLYWYRQTLGQGPEFLTYFQNEAQLEKSRLLSDRFSAERPKGSFSTLEIQRTEQGDSAMYLCASSLEGARGYTFGSGTRLTVV.

This clone was counted once. The genes are TRBV19 and TRBJ1-1, with D tentatively TRBD1 (5 bases). The CDR3 is 13 residues long. Trimming pared 0 bases from V and 6 bases from J, leaving 8 bases between. Germline V gene sequence: CDR1 LNHDA, CDR2 SQIVND (reference sequence). In DNA, the CDR3 is TGTGCCAGTAGTATAGATCAAGGGGCTGAAGCTTTCTTT. Translated: CASSIDQGAEAFF.

The chain recombines TRBV11-2 with TRBJ1-1; D is possibly TRBD1 (5 bases). The length of the CDR3 is 15 residues. The V gene lost 3 bases and the J gene lost 4 bases, with 15 bases spanning the gap. Germline loops: CDR1 SGHAT, CDR2 FQNNGV. CDR3 sequence: CASSFLGVPLTEAFF. CDR3 nucleotides: TGTGCCAGCAGCTTTCTAGGGGTACCTCTCACTGAAGCTTTCTTT. The full variable domain, rest sourced from reference TRBV11-2 and TRBJ1-1, is EAGVAQSPRYKIIEKRQSVAFWCNPISGHATLYWYQQILGQGPKLLIQFQNNGVVDDSQLPKDRFSAERLKGVDSTLKIQPAKLEDSAVYLCASSFLGVPLTEAFFGQGTRLTVV.

This chain connects TRBV25-1 to TRBJ1-1; TRBD1 matches at 8 bases. Germline V CDR1 and CDR2: MGHDK, SYGVNS. There are 15 residues in the CDR3. J lost 1 base, V lost 2 bases, and 3 bases had no gene match. The DNA of the CDR3 is TGTGCCAGCAGTGAACCCGGGACAGGGAACACTGAAGCTTTCTTT. Protein: CASSEPGTGNTEAFF.

This clone has only one observation. The chain is built from TRBV30 and TRBJ1-2; D not resolved. The CDR3 is 12 amino acids. V lost 5 bases and J lost 2, with 9 bases in between. Germline V gene data show CDR1 as GTSNPN and CDR2 as SVGIG (reference sequence). The CDR3, as DNA: TGTGCCTGGGCAACAAACAACTATGGCTACACCTTC. Encoded protein: CAWATNNYGYTF.

The chain recombines TRBV6-5 with TRBJ1-6; D unclear. The V and J ends lost 4 bases and 9 bases respectively, with 16 bases between them. The CDR3 has 15 amino acids. Germline V gene lookup returns CDR1 MNHEY and CDR2 SVGAGI. CDR3 coding DNA: TGTGCCAGCAGTTCCCCGGCTGACTGGCGTTCACCCCTCCACTTT. Translation: CASSSPADWRSPLHF.

The chain carries TRBV5-1 and TRBJ2-3; 9 bases are shared with TRBD2. Germline values: CDR1 SGHRS, CDR2 YFSETQ. After removal of 4 bases from V and 5 bases from J, the junction contained 2 bases not matched to a gene. This CDR3 comprises 13 residues. CDR3 DNA: TGCGCCAGCAGCGGCGGGGGGGGAGATACGCAGTATTTT. Encoded protein: CASSGGGGDTQYF.

The V and J genes are TRBV2 and TRBJ1-4, with D unclear. The CDR3 loop spans 11 amino acids. CDR1 and CDR2 from the germline V gene are SNHLY and FYNNEI. Deletions cut 5 bases from V and 5 bases from J, with 3 bases between. The CDR3 sequence: CASSRNEKLFF. CDR3 DNA sequence: TGTGCCAGCAGTCGGAATGAAAAACTGTTTTTT.

In the case of this clone: The junction does not match germline at one end; this may be a read error. The chain uses TRBV5-1 and TRBJ1-2; D call uncertain. Germline V lookup: CDR1 SGHRS, CDR2 YFSETQ. CDR3 length: 15 residues. The CDR3 region has the DNA TGCGCCAGCAGCGCGGAGACGGACTATACCTATGGCTGCACCTTC. Its protein is CASSAETDYTYGCTF. The full variable domain, its missing parts supplied by reference TRBV5-1 and TRBJ1-2, is KAGVTQTPRYLIKTRGQQVTLSCSPISGHRSVSWYQQTPGQGLQFLFEYFSETQRNKGNFPGRFSGRQFSNSRSEMNVSTLELGDSALYLCASSAETDYTYGCTFGSGTRLTVV.

The V and J genes are TRBV6-1 and TRBJ2-1; 10 positions agree with TRBD2. Germline V gene sequence: CDR1 MNHNS, CDR2 SASEGT. The trim removed 3 bases at V and 2 bases at J, leaving 4 bases unmatched. This CDR3 has 16 residues. DNA for the CDR3: TGTGCCAGCAGTGAGTACCTAGCGGGAGCCTACAATGAGCAGTTCTTC. It is translated as CASSEYLAGAYNEQFF.

This clone was recorded once. The chain is built from TRBV28 and TRBJ2-7; 14 bases fit TRBD2. CDR1 is MDHEN, CDR2 SYDVKM, per germline. This CDR3 comprises 17 residues. J was trimmed by 4 bases and V by 5 bases; bases with no gene match: 10. The CDR3 reads CASSTQGLAGGGYEQYF. CDR3 in DNA: TGTGCCAGCAGTACCCAAGGACTAGCGGGAGGAGGGTACGAGCAGTACTTC.

The chain has TRBV28 and TRBJ2-3; TRBD1 agrees at 8 bases. Trimming cost V 4 bases and J 2 bases; bases outside gene matches: 5. The CDR3 has 15 residues. CDR1 MDHEN and CDR2 SYDVKM come from the germline V gene. DNA for the CDR3: TGTGCCAGCAGTTCCCAGGGACAGGTCACAGATACGCAGTATTTT. Protein sequence: CASSSQGQVTDTQYF.

The V and J genes are TRBV6-5 and TRBJ1-1; weak D call: TRBD1 (6 bases). This CDR3 has 14 residues. Looked up from germline, CDR1 is MNHEY and CDR2 is SVGAGI. Trimming pared 8 bases from V and 5 bases from J, leaving 18 bases between. CDR3 sequence (DNA): TGTGCCAGCCGATCCTGGGCAGGGGTAACTGAAGCTTTCTTT. This encodes CASRSWAGVTEAFF.

This chain connects TRBV4-2 to TRBJ1-4; 9 bases agree with TRBD1. The CDR3 has 15 amino acids. CDR1 is LGHNA and CDR2 is YNFKEQ in the germline V gene. With V trimmed by 0 bases and J by 6 bases, 2 bases remained unmatched. The CDR3 is CASSQDHRGHEKLFF. The CDR3 DNA reads as TGTGCCAGCAGCCAAGACCACAGGGGGCATGAAAAACTGTTTTTT.

V is TRBV5-5 and J is TRBJ1-4, with 7 positions matching TRBD1. In germline, CDR1 is SGHKS, CDR2 YYEKEE (reference sequence). CDR3 size: 15 residues. V lost 4 bases to trimming and J lost 5 bases; unmatched junction nucleotides: 8. The CDR3 protein is CASSTRQGANEKLFF. The CDR3 DNA reads as TGTGCCAGCAGCACCCGACAGGGAGCAAATGAAAAACTGTTTTTT. Based on the CDR3 plus reference TRBV5-5 and TRBJ1-4, the full variable domain is DAGVTQSPTHLIKTRGQQVTLRCSPISGHKSVSWYQQVLGQGPQFIFQYYEKEERGRGNFPDRFSARQFPNYSSELNVNALLLGDSALYLCASSTRQGANEKLFFGSGTQLSVL.